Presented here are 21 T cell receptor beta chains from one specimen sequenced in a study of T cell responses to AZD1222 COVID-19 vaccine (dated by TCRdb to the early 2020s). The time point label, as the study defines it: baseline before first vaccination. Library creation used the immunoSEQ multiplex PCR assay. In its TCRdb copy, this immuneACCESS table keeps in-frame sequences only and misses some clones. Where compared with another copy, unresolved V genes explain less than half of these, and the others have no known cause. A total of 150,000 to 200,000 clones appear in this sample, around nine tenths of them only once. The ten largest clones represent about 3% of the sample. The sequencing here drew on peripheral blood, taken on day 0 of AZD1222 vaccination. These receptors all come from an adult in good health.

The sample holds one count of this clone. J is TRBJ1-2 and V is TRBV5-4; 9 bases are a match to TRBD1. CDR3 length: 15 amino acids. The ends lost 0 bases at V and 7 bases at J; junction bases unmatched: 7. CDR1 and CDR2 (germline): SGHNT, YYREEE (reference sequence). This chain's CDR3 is CASSLARQGVVGYTF. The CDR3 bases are TGTGCCAGCAGCTTGGCCCGACAGGGGGTGGTTGGCTACACCTTC.

CDR3 coding DNA: TGTGCCAGCAGCTCTGGGCTCCCCCGTTACAAAGAGACCCAGTACTTC. It yields the protein CASSSGLPRYKETQYF. The chain combines TRBV6-2 or TRBV6-3 with TRBJ2-5; D is ambiguous. Per the germline V gene, CDR1 is MNHEY and CDR2 is SVGEGT. The V and J ends lost 6 bases and 3 bases respectively, with 20 bases between them. The CDR3 spans 16 residues.

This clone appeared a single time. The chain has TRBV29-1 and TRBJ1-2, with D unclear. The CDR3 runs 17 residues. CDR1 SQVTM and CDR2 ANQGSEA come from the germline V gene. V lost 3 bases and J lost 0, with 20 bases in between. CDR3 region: CSVEEKRVQQANYGYTF. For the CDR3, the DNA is TGCAGCGTTGAGGAAAAAAGGGTCCAACAAGCTAACTATGGCTACACCTTC.

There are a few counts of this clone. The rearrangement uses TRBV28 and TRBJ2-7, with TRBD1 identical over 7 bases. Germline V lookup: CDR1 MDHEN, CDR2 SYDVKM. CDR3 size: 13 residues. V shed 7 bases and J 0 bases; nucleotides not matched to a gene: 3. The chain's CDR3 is CASTRDSSYEQYF. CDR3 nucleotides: TGTGCCAGCACCCGGGACAGCTCCTACGAGCAGTACTTC.

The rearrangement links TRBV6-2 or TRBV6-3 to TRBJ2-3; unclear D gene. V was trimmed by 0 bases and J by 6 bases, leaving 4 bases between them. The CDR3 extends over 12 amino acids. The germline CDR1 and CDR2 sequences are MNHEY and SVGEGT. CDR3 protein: CASSYSGDTQYF. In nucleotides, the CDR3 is TGTGCCAGCAGTTACTCGGGGGATACGCAGTATTTT.

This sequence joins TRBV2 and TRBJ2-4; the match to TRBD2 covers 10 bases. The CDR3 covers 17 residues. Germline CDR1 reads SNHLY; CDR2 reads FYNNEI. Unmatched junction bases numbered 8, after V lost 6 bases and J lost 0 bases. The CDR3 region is CASRPARLAGAKNIQYF. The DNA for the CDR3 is TGTGCCAGCAGGCCCGCGAGACTAGCGGGAGCCAAAAACATTCAGTACTTC.

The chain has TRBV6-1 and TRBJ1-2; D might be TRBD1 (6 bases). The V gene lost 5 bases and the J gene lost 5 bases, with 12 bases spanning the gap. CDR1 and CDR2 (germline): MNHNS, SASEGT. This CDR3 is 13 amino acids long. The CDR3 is CASSPEGVYGYTF. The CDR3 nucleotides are TGTGCCAGCAGTCCCGAGGGGGTGTATGGCTACACCTTC.

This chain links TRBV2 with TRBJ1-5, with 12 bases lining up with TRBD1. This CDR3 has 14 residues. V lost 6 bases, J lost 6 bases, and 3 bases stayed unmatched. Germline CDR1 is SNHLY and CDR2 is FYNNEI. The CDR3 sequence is CASSRDRGRQPQHF. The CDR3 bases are TGTGCCAGCAGCCGGGACAGGGGGCGTCAGCCCCAGCATTTT. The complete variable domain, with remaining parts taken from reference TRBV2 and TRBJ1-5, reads EPEVTQTPSHQVTQMGQEVILRCVPISNHLYFYWYRQILGQKVEFLVSFYNNEISEKSEIFDDQFSVERPDGSNFTLKIRSTKLEDSAMYFCASSRDRGRQPQHFGDGTRLSIL.

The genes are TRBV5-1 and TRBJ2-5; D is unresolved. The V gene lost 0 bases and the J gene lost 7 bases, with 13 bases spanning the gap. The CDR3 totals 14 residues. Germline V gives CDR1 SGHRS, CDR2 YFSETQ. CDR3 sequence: CASSLGVERATQYF. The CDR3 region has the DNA TGCGCCAGCAGCTTGGGCGTTGAAAGAGCGACCCAGTACTTC.

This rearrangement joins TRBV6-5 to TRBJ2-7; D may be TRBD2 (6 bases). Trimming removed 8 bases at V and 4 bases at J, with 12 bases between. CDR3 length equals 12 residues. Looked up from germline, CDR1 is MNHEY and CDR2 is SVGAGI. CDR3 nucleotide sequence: TGTGCCAGCTGGTCTGGGGGGTACGAGCAGTACTTC. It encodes CASWSGGYEQYF.

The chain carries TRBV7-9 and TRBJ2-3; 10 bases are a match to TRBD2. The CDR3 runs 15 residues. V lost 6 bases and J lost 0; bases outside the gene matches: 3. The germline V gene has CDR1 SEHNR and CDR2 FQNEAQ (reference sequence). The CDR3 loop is CASSLTSGSTDTQYF. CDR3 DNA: TGTGCCAGCAGTCTGACTAGCGGGAGCACAGATACGCAGTATTTT.

The CDR3 sequence is CASSPLRPSEAFF. In DNA form, the CDR3 reads TGTGCCAGCAGCCCATTGCGCCCGTCTGAAGCTTTCTTT. The rearrangement joins TRBV7-2 to TRBJ1-1; D not resolved. The CDR3 is 13 amino acids. Trimming stripped 5 bases from V and 6 bases from J, with 13 bases between. From germline, CDR1 is SGHTA and CDR2 FQGNSA. Full variable domain (outside the CDR3, taken from reference TRBV7-2 and TRBJ1-1): GAGVSQSPSNKVTEKGKDVELRCDPISGHTALYWYRQSLGQGLEFLIYFQGNSAPDKSGLPSDRFSAERTGGSVSTLTIQRTQQEDSAVYLCASSPLRPSEAFFGQGTRLTVV.

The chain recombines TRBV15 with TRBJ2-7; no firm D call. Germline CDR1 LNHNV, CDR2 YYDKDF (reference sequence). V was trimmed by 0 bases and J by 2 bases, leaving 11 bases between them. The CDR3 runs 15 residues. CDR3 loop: CATSRDLAVTYEQYF. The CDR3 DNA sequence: TGTGCCACCAGCAGAGATCTGGCAGTAACCTACGAGCAGTACTTC.

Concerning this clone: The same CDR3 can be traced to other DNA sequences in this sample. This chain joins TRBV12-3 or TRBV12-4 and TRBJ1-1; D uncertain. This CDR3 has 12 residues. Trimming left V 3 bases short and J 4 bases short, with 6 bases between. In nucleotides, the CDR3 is TGTGCCAGCAGTTTCATCGGCACTGAAGCTTTCTTT. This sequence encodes CASSFIGTEAFF.

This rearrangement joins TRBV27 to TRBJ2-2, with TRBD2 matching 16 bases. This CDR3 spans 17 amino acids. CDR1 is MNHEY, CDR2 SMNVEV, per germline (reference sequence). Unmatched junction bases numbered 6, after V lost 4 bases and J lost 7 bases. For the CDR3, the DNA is TGTGCCAGCAGTTCAGGGACTAGCGGGAGGGTTAGCGGGGAGCTGTTTTTT. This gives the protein CASSSGTSGRVSGELFF.

Here the CDR3 reads CASRGQANEKLFF. The CDR3 DNA reads as TGTGCCAGCAGAGGGCAGGCTAATGAAAAACTGTTTTTT. This chain connects TRBV6-5 to TRBJ1-4; D remains unclear. V was trimmed by 6 bases and J by 3 bases, leaving 8 bases between them. The germline CDR1 and CDR2 sequences are MNHEY and SVGAGI. The length of the CDR3 is 13 residues.

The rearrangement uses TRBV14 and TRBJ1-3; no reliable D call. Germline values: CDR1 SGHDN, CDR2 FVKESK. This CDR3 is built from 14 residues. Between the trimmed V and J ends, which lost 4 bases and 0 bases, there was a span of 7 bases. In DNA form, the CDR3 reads TGTGCCAGCAGCCCGACGGTCTCTGGAAACACCATATATTTT. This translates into CASSPTVSGNTIYF. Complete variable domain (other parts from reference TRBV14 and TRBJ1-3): EAGVTQFPSHSVIEKGQTVTLRCDPISGHDNLYWYRRVMGKEIKFLLHFVKESKQDESGMPNNRFLAERTGGTYSTLKVQPAELEDSGVYFCASSPTVSGNTIYFGEGSWLTVV.

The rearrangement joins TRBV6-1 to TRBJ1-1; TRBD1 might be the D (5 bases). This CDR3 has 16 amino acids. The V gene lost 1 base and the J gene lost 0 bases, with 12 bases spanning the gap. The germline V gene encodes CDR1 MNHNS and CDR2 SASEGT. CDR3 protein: CASSEGRTPMNTEAFF. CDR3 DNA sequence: TGTGCCAGCAGTGAAGGCCGGACACCTATGAACACTGAAGCTTTCTTT.

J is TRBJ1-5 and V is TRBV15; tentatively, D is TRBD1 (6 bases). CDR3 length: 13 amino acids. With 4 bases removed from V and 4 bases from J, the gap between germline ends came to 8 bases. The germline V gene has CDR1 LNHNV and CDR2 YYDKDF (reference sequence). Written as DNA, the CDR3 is TGTGCCACCAGCACGCAGGGGAATCAGCCCCAGCATTTT. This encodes CATSTQGNQPQHF. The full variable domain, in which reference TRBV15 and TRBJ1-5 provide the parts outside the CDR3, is DAMVIQNPRYQVTQFGKPVTLSCSQTLNHNVMYWYQQKSSQAPKLLFHYYDKDFNNEADTPDNFQSRRPNTSFCFLDIRSPGLGDTAMYLCATSTQGNQPQHFGDGTRLSIL.

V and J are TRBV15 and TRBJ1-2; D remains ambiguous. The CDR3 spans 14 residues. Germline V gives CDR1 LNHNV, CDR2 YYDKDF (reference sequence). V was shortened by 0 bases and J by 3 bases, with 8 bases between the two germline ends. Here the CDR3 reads CATSRDIDDYGYTF. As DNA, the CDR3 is TGTGCCACCAGCAGAGATATTGATGACTATGGCTACACCTTC.

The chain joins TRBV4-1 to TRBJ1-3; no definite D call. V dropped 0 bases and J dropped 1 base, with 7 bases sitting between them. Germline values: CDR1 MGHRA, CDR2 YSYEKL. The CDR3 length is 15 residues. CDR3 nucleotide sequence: TGCGCCAGCAGCCAAGATAAGGGATCTGGAAACACCATATATTTT. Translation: CASSQDKGSGNTIYF.